A single sample gave rise to the 22 T cell receptor beta chains below, sequenced in a study of CD8+ T cells in alopecia areata. As the sequencing template, cDNA was produced by extracting RNA and reverse transcribing it. The assay was immunoSEQ multiplex PCR, and TCRdb's table has in-frame clones only and misses some. The top ten clones hold around 2.8% of a sample with about 120,000 clones, about 61% of them seen once. What was sequenced was CD4+ T cells sorted from blood. These receptors were obtained from a human donor in good health.

This clone was observed a few times. This chain connects TRBV4-1 to TRBJ2-5, with TRBD2 as a possible D gene (6 bases). Germline assignment: CDR1 MGHRA and CDR2 YSYEKL. CDR3 length equals 15 residues. Trimming shortened V by 4 bases and J by 1 base, and 13 bases separated the two germline ends. The CDR3 nucleotides read TGCGCCAGCAGCCTGGGCGCGGGATCCCAAGAGACCCAGTACTTC. The encoded protein is CASSLGAGSQETQYF.

This rearrangement joins TRBV7-9 to TRBJ2-3; no clear D gene. Germline CDR1 reads SEHNR; CDR2 reads FQNEAQ (reference sequence). The CDR3 sequence is 13 residues long. V lost 5 bases to trimming and J lost 4 bases, with 10 bases between them. The CDR3 DNA sequence: TGTGCCAGCAGCCGGGTTCCCCCAGATACGCAGTATTTT. Its protein product is CASSRVPPDTQYF.

The chain has TRBV29-1 and TRBJ1-1; tentative D call: TRBD1 (6 bases). Germline CDR1 SQVTM, CDR2 ANQGSEA. The CDR3 loop spans 13 amino acids. Trimming shortened V by 8 bases and J by 3 bases, and 16 bases separated the two germline ends. CDR3: CSTTTGADTEAFF. CDR3 in DNA: TGCAGCACAACGACAGGTGCGGACACTGAAGCTTTCTTT.

V and J are TRBV2 and TRBJ1-6, with TRBD1 matching 8 bases. V lost 10 bases to trimming and J lost 9 bases; unmatched junction nucleotides: 11. The CDR3 is 14 amino acids. Germline loops: CDR1 SNHLY, CDR2 FYNNEI. This chain's CDR3 is CATTLQGETSPLHF. DNA of the CDR3: TGTGCCACCACTTTACAGGGGGAGACTTCACCCCTCCACTTT. Full variable domain (remainder filled in from reference TRBV2 and TRBJ1-6): EPEVTQTPSHQVTQMGQEVILRCVPISNHLYFYWYRQILGQKVEFLVSFYNNEISEKSEIFDDQFSVERPDGSNFTLKIRSTKLEDSAMYFCATTLQGETSPLHFGNGTRLTVT.

This sequence joins TRBV19 and TRBJ2-5, with D possibly matching TRBD1 (5 bases). V shed 5 bases and J shed 2 bases, with 12 bases lying between them. The CDR3 totals 14 residues. Germline assignment: CDR1 LNHDA and CDR2 SQIVND (reference sequence). Written as DNA, the CDR3 is TGTGCCAGTAGTCCTCAGACAGTTCAAGAGACCCAGTACTTC. Translating gives CASSPQTVQETQYF.

The chain couples TRBV27 to TRBJ1-5; no clear D. The CDR3 has 14 amino acids. Germline assignment: CDR1 MNHEY and CDR2 SMNVEV (reference sequence). V gave up 5 bases and J gave up 7 bases, with 15 bases separating them. The CDR3 is CASSGGPLGQPQHF. The CDR3 nucleotides read TGTGCCAGCAGTGGCGGCCCTCTTGGGCAGCCCCAGCATTTT.

V is TRBV30 and J is TRBJ2-1; 8 bases agree with TRBD1. The ends lost 3 bases at V and 7 bases at J; junction bases unmatched: 5. The CDR3 contains 13 residues. Germline CDR1 and CDR2: GTSNPN and SVGIG (reference sequence). As DNA, the CDR3 is TGTGCCTGGAGAGGCACAGGGGGTAATGAGCAGTTCTTC. This gives the protein CAWRGTGGNEQFF.

The V and J genes are TRBV5-1 and TRBJ2-2; possibly TRBD2 for D (6 bases). The length of the CDR3 is 13 residues. The V and J ends lost 5 bases and 3 bases respectively, with 8 bases between them. The germline V gene encodes CDR1 SGHRS and CDR2 YFSETQ. The CDR3 DNA sequence: TGCGCCAGCAGTCGGAGGGACACCGGGGAGCTGTTTTTT. Its protein is CASSRRDTGELFF.

This clone has just one count. The chain recombines TRBV5-1 with TRBJ1-1; 7 bases fit TRBD1. The CDR3 covers 15 residues. Per germline, CDR1 SGHRS and CDR2 YFSETQ. V lost 5 bases to trimming and J lost 2 bases; unmatched junction nucleotides: 9. CDR3 in DNA: TGCGCCAGCAGATATGACAGGGCGGTAAACACTGAAGCTTTCTTT. This encodes CASRYDRAVNTEAFF.

The chain recombines TRBV15 with TRBJ1-5, with 7 bases identical to TRBD1. This CDR3 is 16 amino acids long. Germline V lookup: CDR1 LNHNV, CDR2 YYDKDF (reference sequence). Germline trimming cut 2 bases from V and 4 bases from J; bases unmatched to any gene: 8. The CDR3 bases are TGTGCCACCAGCAGAAGACAGGGCGGTGGGAATCAGCCCCAGCATTTT. This sequence encodes CATSRRQGGGNQPQHF.

This clone was recorded a few times. The rearrangement links TRBV29-1 to TRBJ2-5, with TRBD2 matching over 10 bases. There are 14 residues in the CDR3. Trimming cost V 2 bases and J 5 bases; bases outside gene matches: 5. Germline-derived CDR1 and CDR2 are SQVTM and ANQGSEA. The CDR3 DNA sequence: TGCAGCGTTGAAAGAGCGGGGGGGACGGAGACCCAGTACTTC. Amino acid sequence: CSVERAGGTETQYF. The full variable domain, in which reference TRBV29-1 and TRBJ2-5 provide the parts outside the CDR3, is SAVISQKPSRDICQRGTSLTIQCQVDSQVTMMFWYRQQPGQSLTLIATANQGSEATYESGFVIDKFPISRPNLTFSTLTVSNMSPEDSSIYLCSVERAGGTETQYFGPGTRLLVL.

This clone was seen a handful of times. Other nucleotide sequences from this sample produce the same CDR3. The chain combines TRBV30 with TRBJ1-1; D might be TRBD1 (6 bases). Looked up from germline, CDR1 is GTSNPN and CDR2 is SVGIG (reference sequence). This CDR3 is built from 13 residues. V was pared by 3 bases and J by 3 bases, with 11 bases between. The CDR3 DNA follows: TGTGCCTGGAGGGACAGAGGGTACACTGAAGCTTTCTTT. It yields the protein CAWRDRGYTEAFF.

This chain links TRBV6-6 with TRBJ1-5; D gene uncertain. The CDR3 runs 13 residues. Trimming shortened V by 0 bases and J by 7 bases, and 7 bases separated the two germline ends. Germline assignment: CDR1 MNHNY and CDR2 SVGAGI (reference sequence). CDR3 DNA sequence: TGTGCCAGCAGTTACTCGATGAGGCAGCCCCAGCATTTT. Its translation: CASSYSMRQPQHF.

The genes are TRBV2 and TRBJ1-4, with D hard to call. The ends were cut back, 2 bases at V and 11 bases at J, with 18 bases in the middle. The germline V gene has CDR1 SNHLY and CDR2 FYNNEI. This CDR3 is 15 amino acids long. The CDR3 DNA follows: TGTGCCAGCAGTGAAATGAAGGTCGTCCCGGGGAAACTGTTTTTT. This translates into CASSEMKVVPGKLFF.

This clone was recorded once. One end of the junction is discordant with germline, which a read error may explain. The J gene is TRBJ2-7, the V gene TRBV5-5, with D hard to call. This CDR3 comprises 16 residues. Per germline, CDR1 SGHKS and CDR2 YYEKEE (reference sequence). The CDR3 sequence is CASSSLRTMLSHEQYF. CDR3 nucleotides: TGTGCCAGCAGCTCCCTCAGAACAATGCTCTCCCACGAGCAGTACTTC. The full variable domain, its missing parts supplied by reference TRBV5-5 and TRBJ2-7, is DAGVTQSPTHLIKTRGQQVTLRCSPISGHKSVSWYQQVLGQGPQFIFQYYEKEERGRGNFPDRFSARQFPNYSSELNVNALLLGDSALYLCASSSLRTMLSHEQYFGPGTRLTVT.

V usage is TRBV30 and J usage is TRBJ2-5, with D tentatively TRBD1 (5 bases). Germline V gene data show CDR1 as GTSNPN and CDR2 as SVGIG (reference sequence). The CDR3 has 14 amino acids. Trimming removed 1 base at V and 2 bases at J, with 11 bases between. The CDR3 is CAWSGGVGQETQYF. The CDR3 DNA sequence: TGTGCCTGGAGTGGGGGCGTGGGTCAAGAGACCCAGTACTTC.

The gene calls are TRBV5-8 and TRBJ1-2; 7 bases are a match to TRBD1. CDR3 size: 14 residues. Germline V gene data show CDR1 as SGHTS and CDR2 as YDEGEE. J lost 2 bases, V lost 0 bases, and 1 base had no gene match. CDR3 residues: CASSLVTGNYGYTF. Written as DNA, the CDR3 is TGTGCCAGCAGCTTGGTGACAGGGAACTATGGCTACACCTTC.

The CDR3 region is CASSQSDQENYGYTF. The CDR3 coding sequence is TGCGCCAGCAGTCAATCGGACCAGGAAAACTATGGCTACACCTTC. The chain combines TRBV23-1 with TRBJ1-2, with unresolved D. TRBV23-1 is treated as an ORF (open reading frame) with a function not yet certain. V lost 0 bases and J 2 bases, leaving 10 bases between the germline ends. This CDR3 has 15 amino acids.

The V and J genes are TRBV5-1 and TRBJ2-1; TRBD1 is a possible D gene (6 bases). CDR1 is SGHRS, CDR2 YFSETQ, per germline. The CDR3 sequence is 16 residues long. V was cut by 4 bases and J by 2 bases, with 16 bases left in between. CDR3 in DNA: TGCGCCAGCAGCCCCCCTAGGCAGGGGACCTACAATGAGCAGTTCTTC. Amino acids: CASSPPRQGTYNEQFF. The whole variable domain, remainder taken from reference TRBV5-1 and TRBJ2-1, is KAGVTQTPRYLIKTRGQQVTLSCSPISGHRSVSWYQQTPGQGLQFLFEYFSETQRNKGNFPGRFSGRQFSNSRSEMNVSTLELGDSALYLCASSPPRQGTYNEQFFGPGTRLTVL.

The gene calls are TRBV7-2 and TRBJ2-1; the match to TRBD2 covers 12 bases. The germline V gene has CDR1 SGHTA and CDR2 FQGNSA. V gave up 4 bases and J gave up 10 bases; unmatched junction bases: 5. This CDR3 comprises 14 residues. The CDR3 nucleotides read TGTGCCAGCAGCTCAATGGGGACTAGCGGGGAGCAGTTCTTC. It specifies CASSSMGTSGEQFF.

This clone was observed a few times. V gene TRBV5-1 combines with J gene TRBJ1-2; D not certain. V lost 4 bases and J 6 bases, leaving 16 bases between the germline ends. The CDR3 has 14 amino acids. Germline V lookup: CDR1 SGHRS, CDR2 YFSETQ. The CDR3 protein is CASSGLTPYNGYTF. CDR3 DNA sequence: TGCGCCAGCAGCGGGTTGACACCTTACAATGGCTACACCTTC.

The genes are TRBV5-1 and TRBJ2-5, with D perhaps matching TRBD1 (6 bases). The V gene lost 2 bases and the J gene lost 2 bases, with 16 bases spanning the gap. The CDR3 has 16 residues. The germline V gene encodes CDR1 SGHRS and CDR2 YFSETQ. The CDR3 sequence: CASSLSLDSLQETQYF. The CDR3 coding sequence is TGCGCCAGCAGCTTATCTCTGGACAGCTTACAAGAGACCCAGTACTTC.